The present T cell receptor (beta chain) was sequenced within a study of beta chain features in type 1 diabetes (dated 2018 in TCRdb). About the full investigation: Mean age, gender distribution, total cell number and subset yield did not differ between patients and healthy donors. Whereas all 30 or so donors provided naive and central memory subsets, regulatory and stem cell-like memory subsets were isolated from just 8 patients and about eight healthy donors. A total of some 100,000,000 sorted cells were examined across all samples, and the number of cells per subset was strongly correlated with RNA yield. In the study, TCRB repertoires of sorted circulating CD4+ T cell subsets from recently diagnosed type 1 diabetes patients were compared with those of matched healthy donors. The research as a whole found: PCR might favor shorter templates, but patient and control samples were amplified and corrected together, so any skew would affect both groups equally. Type 1 diabetes patients showed a moderate but significant shortening of TCRB CDR3 length in all four CD4+ subsets. Naive, central memory and regulatory TCRB repertoires appeared to be more alike among patients than among healthy donors. At VDJ recombination sites, type 1 diabetes patients had fewer insertions and more deleted nucleotides, which implies abnormalities in thymic rearrangement. HLA sub-analyses involved small numbers of individuals, so any influence of HLA type on TCRB rearrangement remained unresolved. Because cDNA was sequenced instead of genomic DNA, highly expressing activated cells could be over-represented, though the groups showed no difference in activation or CD3 levels.

From each donor, a single peripheral blood sample of around 120 mL on average was drawn into heparinised tubes. Using a panel that included CD45RO, CCR7, CD25, CD127, CD95 and CD27, naive, central memory, regulatory and stem cell-like memory CD4+ T cells were sorted on a BD FACSAria II. All sorted populations exceeded 95% purity. PBMCs were isolated immediately by Lymphoprep density gradient centrifugation and stained directly without culture. So that batch effects would be minimized, each experiment stained and sorted samples in pairs, pairing one healthy donor with one patient. This clone has a handful of counts. The target of this receptor is not known. Qualities for individual bases were not recorded, and no much larger clone is one base off. The entire isolated RNA was reverse transcribed using the High Capacity cDNA Reverse Transcription Kit, and thus expressed TCRB transcripts were sequenced. Deep immunoSEQ sequencing was performed on naive, central memory and regulatory T cell samples, with an average of around 3.4 million total reads per sample. After sorted cells were lysed in RLT buffer, RNA was extracted with DNase-treated RNeasy Micro or Mini kits, with the choice depending on cell number. Each cell subset was processed on its own to prevent cross-contamination, while patient and healthy donor samples were processed together. The immunoSEQ multiplex PCR was used to amplify TCRB sequences from cDNA, generating 87-bp fragments that spanned the CDR3 region. Sequencing of the amplicons was done on the Illumina HiSeq platform. Processing in the source paper ran as follows. Synthetic template baselines were used to correct PCR bias computationally, reads within Hamming distance 2 were collapsed, and singletons that could not be merged were discarded. Reads were aligned to IMGT to assign V, D and J genes, CDR3 length, and insertions or deletions at six rearrangement sites. Clonotype counts were normalized to sorted cell number within each subset before computing true diversity and Gini coefficients with the tcR R package. The overlap coefficient, calculated on TCRB nucleotide sequences, was used to quantify repertoire sharing. Held by TCRdb, this immuneACCESS table contains in-frame sequences only and omits some clones. Under half of the omission traces to an unresolved V gene where checked; the cause of the rest is unknown. V, J and clone size reflect that table, while D and trimming were determined from the DNA. The table for this sample lists 300,000 to 400,000 clones; over 7% of them were counted only once. About 1% of the sample goes to the ten largest clones.

The sample taken for sequencing was central memory CD4+ T cells from blood. The TCR was taken from a man aged 25 to 40 with type 1 diabetes.

The CDR3 is CASSVGRASVETQYF. The nucleotide sequence reads as follows: TGCGCCAGCAGTGTGGGCCGGGCTAGTGTGGAGACCCAGTACTTC. The chain couples TRBV10-2 to TRBJ2-5; no D gene is confidently identified. From the cysteine up to the phenylalanine, the CDR3 has a length of 15 residues. Only the CDR3 portion is preserved as DNA: 45 bases, with reading frame beginning at the first base. CDR1 WSHSY and CDR2 SAAADI are derived from the germline V gene. V loses 4 bases, J loses 5 bases, and the germline ends lie 17 bases apart.